This T cell receptor beta chain derives from a study of blood T cell repertoires in COVID-19. Produced via immunoSEQ multiplex PCR; TCRdb's table is partial and in-frame only. The repertoire consists of about 30,000 clones, with roughly nine tenths occurring once and the leading ten covering 2% to 2.5%. The germline gives CDR1 MDHEN, CDR2 SYDVKM. The V segment lost 2 bases and the J segment 6 bases; nucleotides outside the gene matches: 12. The CDR3 is 17 amino acids. This rearrangement joins TRBV28 to TRBJ2-2; 7 nucleotides line up with TRBD2. Input material: peripheral blood. The clonotype originates from a man aged 45-65 years with active COVID-19. CDR3 nucleotides: TGTGCCAGCAGTTTAAAGCGGGGCAAGGTGAAGGCCGGGGAGCTGTTTTTT. It yields the protein CASSLKRGKVKAGELFF.